The present T cell receptor beta chain was sequenced within a study of spatial heterogeneity in lung cancer. Study findings and constraints: Ubiquitous and regional expanded TCR counts correlated with ubiquitous and regional nonsynonymous mutations, respectively. One measure, the expanded intratumoral alpha and beta TCR count, tracked tumor mutation counts.

V was shortened by 5 bases and J by 7 bases, with 17 bases between the two germline ends. The CDR3 has 14 amino acids. Looked up from germline, CDR1 is SEHNR and CDR2 is FQNEAQ (reference sequence). This clonotype was recorded many times. What it binds is unknown. Time point reported: sample taken at primary tumor resection. A total of approximately 70 untreated early-stage non-small cell lung cancer patients served as donors. No cell sorting; template was whole RNA from tumor, lung tissue or PBMC. One entry per CDR3 protein, called by TCRdb with MiXCR from the 5' RACE reads. This repertoire shows 16,000 or so distinct CDR3 sequences, around 6.8% found once; its top ten account for about 18%.

The sample in question was lung tumor tissue, obtained at surgery. The gene calls are TRBV7-9 and TRBJ2-5, with D unclear. The clonotype originates from a female donor with early-stage non-small cell lung cancer. The CDR3 reads CASSPSHERGTQYF. The DNA for the CDR3 is TGTGCCAGCAGCCCATCACACGAGAGAGGGACCCAGTACTTC.